Shown below are 25 T cell receptor beta chains from a single sample sequenced in a study of T cell repertoires in cytomegalovirus infection. TCRdb reanalysed the reads using MiXCR and keeps one entry per CDR3 protein. The repertoire holds fewer than 950,000 distinct CDR3 sequences, around a third seen once, with around 11% in the top ten. Their antigens are not known. The material sequenced was cultured CD8+ T cells from PBMCs, taken from culture after CMV antigen stimulation. The receptors stem from a human donor in good health (CMV status not recorded). Some clones in this sample may be carry-over from other donors' samples.

This chain links TRBV5-1 with TRBJ1-1, with D unresolved. Trimming took off 1 base at V and 7 bases at J, with 11 bases between the two ends. Germline-derived CDR1 and CDR2 are SGHRS and YFSETQ. The CDR3 runs to 13 residues. The CDR3 here is CASSLSGPDEAFF. CDR3 sequence (DNA): TGCGCCAGCAGCTTGTCTGGACCGGATGAAGCTTTCTTT. Full variable domain (outside the CDR3, taken from reference TRBV5-1 and TRBJ1-1): KAGVTQTPRYLIKTRGQQVTLSCSPISGHRSVSWYQQTPGQGLQFLFEYFSETQRNKGNFPGRFSGRQFSNSRSEMNVSTLELGDSALYLCASSLSGPDEAFFGQGTRLTVV.

This clonotype was counted once. The V call is TRBV19, the J call TRBJ1-1, with no clear D. V was cut by 2 bases and J by 0 bases, with 7 bases left in between. Germline CDR1 LNHDA, CDR2 SQIVND (reference sequence). This CDR3 has 14 amino acids. CDR3 DNA: TGTGCCAGTAGTATATTAATTATGAACACTGAAGCTTTCTTT. Translation: CASSILIMNTEAFF.

This clonotype occurred many times. CDR3 nucleotides: TGTGCCAGCAGCTGGACTAGTAGAAGGGATGAGCAGTTCTTC. Its translation: CASSWTSRRDEQFF. The chain joins TRBV7-8 to TRBJ2-1, with 7 bases fitting TRBD2. V lost 4 bases to trimming and J lost 8 bases; unmatched junction nucleotides: 8. The CDR3 is made up of 14 amino acids. CDR1 SGHVS and CDR2 FQNEAQ come from the germline V gene.

This clonotype was observed many times. The gene calls are TRBV7-6 and TRBJ2-2; maybe TRBD1 (6 bases). In germline, CDR1 is SGHVS, CDR2 FNYEAQ. This CDR3 spans 16 amino acids. Trimming stripped 3 bases from V and 0 bases from J, with 11 bases between. DNA of the CDR3: TGTGCCAGCAGCTTGTGGACAGCTTCGAACACCGGGGAGCTGTTTTTT. It is translated as CASSLWTASNTGELFF.

This clonotype was found many times. The gene calls are TRBV7-3 and TRBJ2-1; 7 bases agree with TRBD2. Germline V gives CDR1 SGHTA, CDR2 FQGTGA. The V segment lost 2 bases and the J segment 4 bases; nucleotides outside the gene matches: 8. The CDR3 consists of 16 residues. The CDR3 is CASSLGAQRGYNEQFF. In DNA, the CDR3 is TGTGCCAGCAGCTTAGGGGCCCAGCGGGGATACAATGAGCAGTTCTTC.

At least ten counts were recorded for this clonotype. This sequence joins TRBV7-8 and TRBJ2-5, with 12 bases fitting TRBD2. In germline, CDR1 is SGHVS, CDR2 FQNEAQ. V gave up 1 base and J gave up 5 bases; unmatched junction bases: 14. The CDR3 covers 19 residues. The CDR3 region has the DNA TGTGCCAGCAGCTTAGGGTCCCTACTAGCGGGGGGCCCCTGGGAGACCCAGTACTTC. This codes for CASSLGSLLAGGPWETQYF.

The chain couples TRBV9 to TRBJ2-1; 13 bases line up with TRBD2. The germline V gene has CDR1 SGDLS and CDR2 YYNGEE. V gave up 6 bases and J gave up 6 bases; unmatched junction bases: 3. The CDR3 length is 14 residues. The CDR3 protein is CASTTSGGANEQFF. The CDR3 DNA sequence: TGTGCCAGCACAACTAGCGGGGGGGCCAATGAGCAGTTCTTC.

The table lists this clonotype with a count of one. This chain joins TRBV7-9 and TRBJ1-1; 7 positions match TRBD1. The CDR3 spans 13 residues. Germline V CDR1 and CDR2: SEHNR, FQNEAQ (reference sequence). With 6 bases clipped from V and 4 bases from J, the junction kept 5 bases outside the gene matches. Here the CDR3 reads CASRDRQFTEAFF. CDR3 DNA: TGTGCCAGCAGGGACAGGCAATTCACTGAAGCTTTCTTT.

This clonotype was found a few times. The chain couples TRBV19 to TRBJ2-1; D could derive from TRBD1 or TRBD2 (6 bases each). The germline gives CDR1 LNHDA, CDR2 SQIVND (reference sequence). V lost 8 bases, J lost 0 bases, and 14 bases lay in between. This CDR3 contains 15 residues. The CDR3 loop is CASFGGPSSYNEQFF. The CDR3 bases are TGTGCCAGTTTCGGGGGCCCCAGCTCCTACAATGAGCAGTTCTTC.

This clonotype was observed at least ten times. The chain uses TRBV20-1 and TRBJ1-1; tentatively, D is TRBD1 (5 bases). Trimming left V 4 bases short and J 2 bases short, with 14 bases between. From germline, CDR1 is DFQATT and CDR2 SNEGSKA (reference sequence). The CDR3 is made up of 14 amino acids. The CDR3 loop is CSAILRVSNTEAFF. CDR3 bases: TGCAGTGCTATCCTCAGGGTTTCCAACACTGAAGCTTTCTTT.

Ten or more counts support this clonotype. The rearrangement uses TRBV6-1 and TRBJ2-1; no clear D gene. The CDR3 has 12 amino acids. The V gene lost 0 bases and the J gene lost 6 bases, with 3 bases spanning the gap. Germline V gene lookup returns CDR1 MNHNS and CDR2 SASEGT. The CDR3 nucleotides are TGTGCCAGCAGTGAAGCTGCCAATGAGCAGTTCTTC. Translated: CASSEAANEQFF.

This clonotype was counted only a few times. This chain links TRBV2 with TRBJ1-1; the match to TRBD1 covers 7 bases. From germline, CDR1 is SNHLY and CDR2 FYNNEI. This CDR3 is 17 amino acids long. V gave up 8 bases and J gave up 5 bases; unmatched junction bases: 20. The CDR3 spells CASPLSPYRGGRTEAFF. The CDR3 DNA reads as TGTGCCAGCCCGTTATCCCCTTACAGGGGAGGTAGGACTGAAGCTTTCTTT.

V usage is TRBV4-3 and J usage is TRBJ2-3; D is unclear. The germline gives CDR1 LGHNA, CDR2 YSLEER. Trimming pared 0 bases from V and 4 bases from J, leaving 5 bases between. The CDR3 is 13 residues long. The CDR3 sequence is CASSQDSADTQYF. The DNA for the CDR3 is TGCGCCAGCAGCCAAGATTCAGCAGATACGCAGTATTTT.

The sample holds a few counts of this clonotype. The V call is TRBV7-6, the J call TRBJ2-3; perhaps TRBD1 as D (6 bases). Trimming shortened V by 4 bases and J by 4 bases, and 9 bases separated the two germline ends. This CDR3 has 13 amino acids. Germline-derived CDR1 and CDR2 are SGHVS and FNYEAQ. This CDR3 reads CASSSGHPDTQYF. The CDR3 bases are TGTGCCAGCAGCTCGGGACACCCAGATACGCAGTATTTT.

This clonotype was counted a few times. The rearrangement links TRBV7-6 to TRBJ2-7; the match to TRBD2 covers 8 bases. V gave up 5 bases and J gave up 7 bases; unmatched junction bases: 4. The CDR3 consists of 12 residues. Germline CDR1 is SGHVS and CDR2 is FNYEAQ. The CDR3 DNA sequence: TGTGCCAGCAGCCCCCCGGGGGGGGAGCAGTACGTC. Translation gives CASSPPGGEQYV.

This clonotype has more than one count but fewer than ten. This chain uses TRBV6-1 with TRBJ1-1, with a possible D match to TRBD1 (5 bases). Germline V gene sequence: CDR1 MNHNS, CDR2 SASEGT. V was trimmed by 5 bases and J by 5 bases, leaving 21 bases between them. The CDR3 covers 16 residues. This CDR3 reads CASSLTDLWGRTEAFF. The DNA of the CDR3 is TGTGCCAGCAGTCTAACGGATTTATGGGGGAGGACTGAAGCTTTCTTT.

This rearrangement joins TRBV27 to TRBJ1-2, with a possible D match to TRBD1 (5 bases). Per the germline V gene, CDR1 is MNHEY and CDR2 is SMNVEV (reference sequence). The CDR3 consists of 15 residues. The germline V and J ends were trimmed by 0 bases and 3 bases, with 11 bases remaining between them. In DNA form, the CDR3 reads TGTGCCAGCAGTTTATCCCAGGGATTTCACTATGGCTACACCTTC. This encodes CASSLSQGFHYGYTF.

The CDR3 protein is CASSLNWGLNTGELFF. As DNA, the CDR3 is TGTGCCAGCAGCTTAAATTGGGGGCTCAACACCGGGGAGCTGTTTTTT. The chain has TRBV11-2 and TRBJ2-2; D might be TRBD1 (6 bases). CDR3 length: 16 amino acids. The germline V gene has CDR1 SGHAT and CDR2 FQNNGV. V was trimmed by 2 bases and J by 2 bases, leaving 12 bases between them.

This clonotype was seen at least ten times. This chain uses TRBV6-1 with TRBJ2-7; D gene ambiguous. The CDR3 contains 11 residues. V was cut by 3 bases and J by 3 bases, with 3 bases left in between. Germline V CDR1 and CDR2: MNHNS, SASEGT. The CDR3 loop reads CASSEGYEQYF. CDR3 DNA sequence: TGTGCCAGCAGTGAGGGCTACGAGCAGTACTTC.

This clonotype was detected only a few times. The chain combines TRBV28 with TRBJ2-3; D is unclear. The CDR3 runs 10 residues. The V and J ends lost 3 bases and 14 bases respectively, with 9 bases between them. The germline V gene encodes CDR1 MDHEN and CDR2 SYDVKM. The CDR3 sequence is CASSFSPAYF. CDR3 coding DNA: TGTGCCAGCAGTTTTAGCCCTGCGTATTTT.

This clonotype was counted only a few times. The chain joins TRBV12-5 to TRBJ2-1, with 8 positions matching TRBD1. Germline values: CDR1 LGHNT, CDR2 FRNRAP. The CDR3 covers 11 residues. The trim removed 4 bases at V and 14 bases at J, leaving 4 bases unmatched. The DNA of the CDR3 is TGTGCTAGTGGTTCGGACAGGGAGAAGTTCTTC. Amino acids: CASGSDREKFF. Full variable domain (remainder filled in from reference TRBV12-5 and TRBJ2-1): DARVTQTPRHKVTEMGQEVTMRCQPILGHNTVFWYRQTMMQGLELLAYFRNRAPLDDSGMPKDRFSAEMPDATLATLKIQPSEPRDSAVYFCASGSDREKFFGPGTRLTVL.

The DNA of the CDR3 is TGTGCCAGTTCCTTCTTAGGGGGCCTAAATAGCAATCAGCCCCAGCATTTT. Encoded protein: CASSFLGGLNSNQPQHF. The gene calls are TRBV12-3 or TRBV12-4 and TRBJ1-5, with 7 positions matching TRBD1. J was trimmed by 0 bases and V by 9 bases; bases with no gene match: 14. The CDR3 is 17 residues long.

This clonotype was observed a handful of times. V usage is TRBV6-1 and J usage is TRBJ1-2; D is undetermined. Germline V gives CDR1 MNHNS, CDR2 SASEGT. Trimming shortened V by 5 bases and J by 4 bases, and 14 bases separated the two germline ends. The CDR3 contains 14 residues. CDR3 bases: TGTGCCAGCAGTAATGATAGGAGACTCTATGGCTACACCTTC. This sequence encodes CASSNDRRLYGYTF.

This clonotype was picked up many times. The chain is built from TRBV7-6 and TRBJ1-2; perhaps TRBD1 as D (5 bases). CDR1 SGHVS and CDR2 FNYEAQ come from the germline V gene. The CDR3 is made up of 12 amino acids. Trimming cost V 5 bases and J 4 bases, with 8 bases left between them. CDR3 protein: CASSPGTYGYTF. The CDR3 DNA reads TGTGCCAGCAGCCCCGGGACCTATGGCTACACCTTC.

The chain couples TRBV7-9 to TRBJ2-7, with D possibly matching TRBD1 (6 bases). The CDR3 sequence is 15 residues long. V dropped 2 bases and J dropped 0 bases, with 11 bases sitting between them. Germline V gene data show CDR1 as SEHNR and CDR2 as FQNEAQ (reference sequence). CDR3 nucleotides: TGTGCCAGCAGCTTAATTCAGGGGAGCTCCTACGAGCAGTACGTC. It is translated as CASSLIQGSSYEQYV.